These T cell receptor beta chains were read from a single sample in a study of cytomegalovirus exposure and HLA in healthy donors. Measured with immunoSEQ multiplex PCR; TCRdb has only the in-frame clones, and not every one. The table includes some 92,000 clones, about 80% detected once. The sequencing input was PBMCs. Source of these receptors: a man younger than 35 in good health and CMV-seropositive. Both conserved end residues are part of each CDR3. Each record gives: J gene, V gene, clone size, D gene, CDR3 DNA, CDR3 protein. D genes are given only for firm matches. Expanded clones get a size class; other rows say once, few or many, or leave the size out.

TRBJ2-5	TRBV27	once	TRBD2	TGTGCCAGCAGGGGACTAGGGCAAGAGACCCAGTACTTC	CASRGLGQETQYF
TRBJ2-7	TRBV10-3	NA	TRBD1	TGTGCCATCAGTGACTGGACAGGGGACTACGAGCAGTACTTC	CAISDWTGDYEQYF
TRBJ1-5	TRBV12-2	NA	NA	TGTGCAAGTCGCCGCTGGACAGGGAGAGTTTACAGCAATCAGCCCCAGCATTTT	CASRRWTGRVYSNQPQHF
TRBJ2-3	TRBV4-2	NA	NA	TGTGCCAGCAGCCAAGAGGCGGGGGCTGCAGATACGCAGTATTTT	CASSQEAGAADTQYF
TRBJ2-7	TRBV14	NA	TRBD1	TGTGCCAGCAGCGAGAACAGGGGGTACGAGCAGTACTTC	CASSENRGYEQYF
TRBJ1-1	TRBV25-1	few	TRBD1	TGTGCCAGCAGTCCGGGACAGGGGGCTACTGAAGCTTTCTTT	CASSPGQGATEAFF
TRBJ1-6	TRBV27	NA	TRBD1	TGTGCCAGCCGGGTGGGGGACAGGGGGTATAATTCACCCCTCCACTTT	CASRVGDRGYNSPLHF
TRBJ1-4	TRBV29-1	NA	NA	TGCAGCGTTACGGGAAGGCCTAATGAAAAACTGTTTTTT	CSVTGRPNEKLFF
TRBJ1-6	TRBV11-2	NA	TRBD1	TGTGCCAGCAGTACGGGACAGAATAATTCACCCCTCCACTTT	CASSTGQNNSPLHF
TRBJ2-7	TRBV5-6	few	NA	TGTGCCAGCAGCTTGGTGGCGGGGACCCTTGACGAGCAGTACTTC	CASSLVAGTLDEQYF
TRBJ2-7	TRBV10-2	NA	NA	TGCGCCAGCAGGCGACAGGACGAGCAGTACTTC	CASRRQDEQYF
TRBJ2-3	TRBV6-5	NA	NA	TGTGCCAGCAGTGGGCTAGTAGCGGCCACAGATACGCAGTATTTT	CASSGLVAATDTQYF
TRBJ1-1	TRBV6-1	NA	NA	TGTGCCAGCAGTGATCCGAGAATCATGAACACTGAAGCTTTCTTT	CASSDPRIMNTEAFF
TRBJ2-5	TRBV5-8	NA	TRBD1	TGTGCCAGCAGCGGGGACAGGGAGTGGGAGACCCAGTACTTC	CASSGDREWETQYF
TRBJ2-3	TRBV5-1	NA	NA	TGCGCCAGCAGCTTGGTTCGGGAATCCACAGATACGCAGTATTTT	CASSLVRESTDTQYF